This paragraph reports one T cell receptor beta chain. CDR1 is SGDLS, CDR2 YYNGEE, per germline. This CDR3 is built from 16 residues. V lost 2 bases and J lost 3; bases outside the gene matches: 7. The data stem from a study of blood T cell repertoires in COVID-19. Background on the study: Specimens from acute and convalescent COVID-19 originated in the United States, Italy and Spain. The analysed material was cDNA or gDNA that came from T cells, B-cell-depleted T cells, or PBMCs.

Authors' data handling: How many nucleated cells were present was estimated from reference gene primer amplification. TCRdb's table, derived via immunoSEQ multiplex PCR, lists solely in-frame clones and lacks some. Clone size and the V and J calls come from that table; the DNA yielded D and trimming. The repertoire holds 100,000 to 150,000 clones, with about four fifths as singletons. This clonotype originated in a woman aged 45-65 years with acute or convalescent COVID-19. The chain joins TRBV9 to TRBJ2-2; 7 nucleotides align to TRBD1. The specimen sequenced was peripheral blood. The CDR3: CASSVTGTVDTGELFF. In DNA, the CDR3 is TGTGCCAGCAGCGTGACCGGGACAGTTGACACCGGGGAGCTGTTTTTT.